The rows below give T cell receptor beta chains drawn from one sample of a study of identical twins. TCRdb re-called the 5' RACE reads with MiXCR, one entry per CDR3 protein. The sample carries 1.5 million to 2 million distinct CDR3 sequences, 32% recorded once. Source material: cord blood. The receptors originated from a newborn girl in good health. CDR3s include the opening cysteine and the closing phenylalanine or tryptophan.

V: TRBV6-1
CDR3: CASDVTGLNSPLHF

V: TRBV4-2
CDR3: CASSQGEPGIIAYEQYF

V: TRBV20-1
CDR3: CSARPSSGGYEQYF

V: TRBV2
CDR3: CASSEARGAWNQPQHF

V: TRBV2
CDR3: CASVGDGLNEQFF

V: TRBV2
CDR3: CASSRRDRAADTQYF

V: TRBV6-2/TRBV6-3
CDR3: CASPDVGSSYNEQFF

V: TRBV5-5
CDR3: CASSPGTWRMGTEAFF

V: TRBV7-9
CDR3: CASSRGTGGDEAFF

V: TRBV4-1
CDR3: CASSQVPLTSAPEQFF

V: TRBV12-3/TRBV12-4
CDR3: CASSPLAGPSSYEQYF

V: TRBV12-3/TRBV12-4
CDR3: CANSFGGWNEQFF

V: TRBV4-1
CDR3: CASSQWGSPSTDTQYF

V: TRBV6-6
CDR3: CASSPKGGNTIYF